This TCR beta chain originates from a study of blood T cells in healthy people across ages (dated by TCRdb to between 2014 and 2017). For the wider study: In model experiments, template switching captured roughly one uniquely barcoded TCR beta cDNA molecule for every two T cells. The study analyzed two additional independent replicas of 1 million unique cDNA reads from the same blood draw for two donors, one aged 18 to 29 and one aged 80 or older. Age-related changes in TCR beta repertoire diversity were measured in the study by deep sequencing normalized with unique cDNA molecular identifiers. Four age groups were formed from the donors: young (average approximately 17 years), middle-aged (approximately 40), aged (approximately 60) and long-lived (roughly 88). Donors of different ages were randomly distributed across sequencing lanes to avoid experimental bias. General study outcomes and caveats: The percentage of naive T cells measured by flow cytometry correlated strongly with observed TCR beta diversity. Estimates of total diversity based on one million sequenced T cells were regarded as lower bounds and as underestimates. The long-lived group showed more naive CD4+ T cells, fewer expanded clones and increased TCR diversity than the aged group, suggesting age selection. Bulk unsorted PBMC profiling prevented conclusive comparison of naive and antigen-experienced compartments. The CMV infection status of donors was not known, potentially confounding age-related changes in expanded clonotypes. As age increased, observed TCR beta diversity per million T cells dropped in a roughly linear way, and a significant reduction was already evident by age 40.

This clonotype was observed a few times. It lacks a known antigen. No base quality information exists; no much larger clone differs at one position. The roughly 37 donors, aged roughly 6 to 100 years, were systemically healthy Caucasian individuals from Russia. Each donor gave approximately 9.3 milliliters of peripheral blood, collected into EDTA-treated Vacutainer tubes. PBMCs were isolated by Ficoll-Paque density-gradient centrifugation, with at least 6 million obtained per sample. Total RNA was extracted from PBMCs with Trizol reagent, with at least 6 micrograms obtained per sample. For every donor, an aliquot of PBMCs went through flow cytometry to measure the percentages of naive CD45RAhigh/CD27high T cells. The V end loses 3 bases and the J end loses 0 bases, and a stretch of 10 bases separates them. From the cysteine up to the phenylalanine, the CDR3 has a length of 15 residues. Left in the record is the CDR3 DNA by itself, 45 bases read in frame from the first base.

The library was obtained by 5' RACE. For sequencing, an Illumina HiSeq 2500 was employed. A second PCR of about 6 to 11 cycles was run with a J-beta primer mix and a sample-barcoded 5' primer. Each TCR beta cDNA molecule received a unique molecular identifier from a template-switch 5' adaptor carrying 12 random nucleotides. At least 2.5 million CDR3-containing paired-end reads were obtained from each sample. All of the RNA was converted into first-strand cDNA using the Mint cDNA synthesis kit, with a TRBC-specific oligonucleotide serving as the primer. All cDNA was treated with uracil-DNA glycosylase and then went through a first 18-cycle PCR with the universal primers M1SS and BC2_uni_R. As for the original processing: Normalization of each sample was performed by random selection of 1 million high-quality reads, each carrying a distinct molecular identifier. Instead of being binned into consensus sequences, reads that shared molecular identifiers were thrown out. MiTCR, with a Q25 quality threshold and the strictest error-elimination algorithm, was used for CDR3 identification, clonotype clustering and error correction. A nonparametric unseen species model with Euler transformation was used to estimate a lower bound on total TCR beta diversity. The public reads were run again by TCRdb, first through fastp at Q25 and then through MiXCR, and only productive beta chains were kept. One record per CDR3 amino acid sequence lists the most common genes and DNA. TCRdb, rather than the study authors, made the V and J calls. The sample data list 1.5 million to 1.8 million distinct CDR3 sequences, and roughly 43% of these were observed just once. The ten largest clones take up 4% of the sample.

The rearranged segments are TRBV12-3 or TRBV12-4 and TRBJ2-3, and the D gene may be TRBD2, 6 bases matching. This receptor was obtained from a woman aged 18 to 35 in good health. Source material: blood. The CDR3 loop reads CASSFKAGSTDTQYF. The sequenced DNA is TGTGCCAGCAGTTTTAAGGCGGGGAGCACAGATACGCAGTATTTT.